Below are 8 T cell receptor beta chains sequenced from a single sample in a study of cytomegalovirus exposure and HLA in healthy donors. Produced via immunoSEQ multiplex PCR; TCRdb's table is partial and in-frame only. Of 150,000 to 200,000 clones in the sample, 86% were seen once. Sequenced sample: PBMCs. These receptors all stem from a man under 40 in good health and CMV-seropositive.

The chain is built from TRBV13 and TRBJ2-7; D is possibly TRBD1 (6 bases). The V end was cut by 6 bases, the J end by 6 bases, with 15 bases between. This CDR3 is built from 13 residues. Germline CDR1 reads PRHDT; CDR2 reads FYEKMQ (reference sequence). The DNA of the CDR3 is TGTGCCAGCAGGAGCGACAGGTCTGTCGAGCAGTACTTC. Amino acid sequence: CASRSDRSVEQYF.

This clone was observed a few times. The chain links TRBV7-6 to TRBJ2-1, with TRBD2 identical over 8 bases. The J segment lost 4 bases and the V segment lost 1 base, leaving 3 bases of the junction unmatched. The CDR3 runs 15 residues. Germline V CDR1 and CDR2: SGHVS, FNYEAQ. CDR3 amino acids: CASSLVAGRYNEQFF. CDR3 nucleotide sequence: TGTGCCAGCAGCTTAGTAGCGGGAAGATACAATGAGCAGTTCTTC. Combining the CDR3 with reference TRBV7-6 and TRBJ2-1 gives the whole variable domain GAGVSQSPRYKVTKRGQDVALRCDPISGHVSLYWYRQALGQGPEFLTYFNYEAQQDKSGLPNDRFSAERPEGSISTLTIQRTEQRDSAMYRCASSLVAGRYNEQFFGPGTRLTVL.

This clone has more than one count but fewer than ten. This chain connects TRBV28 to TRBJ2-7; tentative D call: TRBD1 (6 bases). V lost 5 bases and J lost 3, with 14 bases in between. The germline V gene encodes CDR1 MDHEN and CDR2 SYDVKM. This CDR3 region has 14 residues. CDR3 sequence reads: CASSPRTAYYEQYF. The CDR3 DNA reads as TGTGCCAGCAGTCCTAGGACAGCTTACTACGAGCAGTACTTC.

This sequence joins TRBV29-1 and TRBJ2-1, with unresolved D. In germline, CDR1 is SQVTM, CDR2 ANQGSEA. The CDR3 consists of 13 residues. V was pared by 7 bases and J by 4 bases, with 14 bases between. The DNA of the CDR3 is TGCAGCGCCCTCGGGCAGAGTTACAATGAGCAGTTCTTC. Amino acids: CSALGQSYNEQFF.

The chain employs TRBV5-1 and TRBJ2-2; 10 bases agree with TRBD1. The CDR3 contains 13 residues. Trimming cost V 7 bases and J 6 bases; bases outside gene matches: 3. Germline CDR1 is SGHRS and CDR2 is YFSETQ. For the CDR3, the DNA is TGCGCCAGCGGGACAGGGGACCCCGGGGAGCTGTTTTTT. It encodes CASGTGDPGELFF.

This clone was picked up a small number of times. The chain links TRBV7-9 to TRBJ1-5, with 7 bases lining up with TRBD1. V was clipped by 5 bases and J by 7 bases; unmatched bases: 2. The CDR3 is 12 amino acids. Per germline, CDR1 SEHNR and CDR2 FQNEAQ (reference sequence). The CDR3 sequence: CASSPRGQPQHF. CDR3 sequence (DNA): TGTGCCAGCAGCCCCAGGGGGCAGCCCCAGCATTTT.

The CDR3 DNA is TGCGCCAGCAGCCAAGAAGGACAGGGGCTGTATTCACCCCTCCACTTT. Amino acid sequence: CASSQEGQGLYSPLHF. The V gene is TRBV4-3, the J gene TRBJ1-6, with 9 positions matching TRBD1. The germline V gene encodes CDR1 LGHNA and CDR2 YSLEER. There are 16 residues in the CDR3. The ends lost 0 bases at V and 8 bases at J; junction bases unmatched: 5.

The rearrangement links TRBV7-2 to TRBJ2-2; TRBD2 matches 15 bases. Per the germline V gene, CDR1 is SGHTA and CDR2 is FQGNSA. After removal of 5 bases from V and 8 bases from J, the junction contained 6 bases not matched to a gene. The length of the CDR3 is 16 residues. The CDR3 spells CASSPGTSGGLGELFF. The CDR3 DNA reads TGTGCCAGCAGCCCGGGGACTAGCGGGGGGTTGGGGGAGCTGTTTTTT.